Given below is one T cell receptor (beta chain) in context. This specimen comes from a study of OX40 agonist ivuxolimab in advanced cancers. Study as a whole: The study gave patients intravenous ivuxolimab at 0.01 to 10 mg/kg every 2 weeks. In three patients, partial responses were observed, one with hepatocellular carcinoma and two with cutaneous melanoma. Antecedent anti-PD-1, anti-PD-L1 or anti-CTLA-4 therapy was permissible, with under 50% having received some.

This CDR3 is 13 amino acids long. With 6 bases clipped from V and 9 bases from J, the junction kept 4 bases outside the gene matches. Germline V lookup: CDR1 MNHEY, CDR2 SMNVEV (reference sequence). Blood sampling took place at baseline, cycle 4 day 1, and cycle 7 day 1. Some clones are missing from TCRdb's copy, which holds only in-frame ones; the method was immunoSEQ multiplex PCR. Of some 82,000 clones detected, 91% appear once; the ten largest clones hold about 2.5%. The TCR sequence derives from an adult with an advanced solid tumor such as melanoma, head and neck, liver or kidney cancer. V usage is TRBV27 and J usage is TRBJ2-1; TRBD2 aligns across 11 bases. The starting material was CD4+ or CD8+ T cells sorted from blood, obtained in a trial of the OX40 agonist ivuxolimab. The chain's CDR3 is CASRTSGTGEQFF. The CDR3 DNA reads TGTGCCAGCAGGACTAGCGGGACGGGTGAGCAGTTCTTC.